The following is a TCR beta chain sequence with its context. Authors' processing steps: Reference gene primer amplification gave nucleated cell count estimates. Profiled with immunoSEQ multiplex PCR; TCRdb holds only in-frame clones, not every one. D and trimming come from the DNA, and the V and J calls and clone size come from that table. The table lists 150,000 to 200,000 clones, 80% to 90% of them singletons, with approximately 11% in the top ten. The entry originates in a study of blood T cell repertoires in COVID-19. Study as a whole: There were acute and convalescent COVID-19 samples, and they came from the United States, Italy and Spain. The cDNA or gDNA used as material had been derived from T cells, B-cell-depleted T cells, or PBMCs.

The J segment lost 8 bases and the V segment lost 0 bases, leaving 4 bases of the junction unmatched. This CDR3 has 15 residues. Germline values: CDR1 SGHRS, CDR2 YFSETQ. The sequence was obtained from a human donor with active or convalescent COVID-19. The donor label of this sample is uncertain. The chain has TRBV5-1 and TRBJ1-4; 10 positions agree with TRBD1. Input material: peripheral blood. CDR3 sequence reads: CASSLAGTGVEKLFF. Here the CDR3 DNA reads TGCGCCAGCAGCTTGGCGGGGACAGGGGTCGAAAAACTGTTTTTT.